Listed below are T cell receptor beta chains from one sample, sequenced in a study of shared clonotypes between healthy human individuals. Libraries were prepared by immunoSEQ multiplex PCR; TCRdb keeps only in-frame clonotypes and omits some of them. Here the sample spans around 2,000,000 clones, roughly 94% being singletons. The specimen sequenced was naive CD4+ T cells sorted from blood. These receptor sequences come from a man younger than 30 in good health. CDR3s include the opening cysteine and the closing phenylalanine or tryptophan. D genes are given only for firm matches. Only some rows state a clone size, as once, few, many or a class for expanded clones.

D gene: NA
J gene: TRBJ2-3
clone size: NA
V gene: TRBV9
CDR3 DNA: TGTGCCAGCAGCGCCCCACACCAAAGAGTGGATACGCAGTATTTT
CDR3 protein: CASSAPHQRVDTQYF

D gene: NA
J gene: TRBJ2-5
clone size: once
V gene: TRBV28
CDR3 DNA: TGTGCCAGCAGCCTCGTCGGAGGGCAAGAGACCCAGTACTTC
CDR3 protein: CASSLVGGQETQYF

D gene: NA
J gene: TRBJ2-1
clone size: NA
V gene: TRBV20-1
CDR3 DNA: TGCAGTGCTCCCTCCTACAATGAGCAGTTCTTC
CDR3 protein: CSAPSYNEQFF

D gene: TRBD1
J gene: TRBJ1-2
clone size: NA
V gene: TRBV7-2
CDR3 DNA: TGTGCCAGCAGCTGGTCAGGGGGCTATGGCTACACCTTC
CDR3 protein: CASSWSGGYGYTF

D gene: NA
J gene: TRBJ2-1
clone size: NA
V gene: TRBV5-1
CDR3 DNA: TGCGCCAGCAGCCTAGGTCACAATGAGCAGTTCTTC
CDR3 protein: CASSLGHNEQFF

D gene: TRBD2
J gene: TRBJ2-1
clone size: NA
V gene: TRBV11-2
CDR3 DNA: TGTGCCAGCAGCTTAAGTGGTCTAGCGGAATTTAATGAGCAGTTCTTC
CDR3 protein: CASSLSGLAEFNEQFF

D gene: TRBD1
J gene: TRBJ1-1
clone size: NA
V gene: TRBV27
CDR3 DNA: TGTGCCAGCAAATACAGGGGAGGCACTGAAGCTTTCTTT
CDR3 protein: CASKYRGGTEAFF

D gene: NA
J gene: TRBJ2-5
clone size: NA
V gene: TRBV5-1
CDR3 DNA: TGCGCCAGCAGCCTTAATGGACAGCGAACGGCCGAGACCCAGTACTTC
CDR3 protein: CASSLNGQRTAETQYF

D gene: TRBD1
J gene: TRBJ1-2
clone size: NA
V gene: TRBV10-3
CDR3 DNA: TGTGCCATCATGGAGACAGGGAACTATGGCTACACCTTC
CDR3 protein: CAIMETGNYGYTF

D gene: NA
J gene: TRBJ2-7
clone size: NA
V gene: TRBV10-1
CDR3 DNA: TGCGCCAGCAGTGATGACGGGACCACTTTGCTATACTTC
CDR3 protein: CASSDDGTTLLYF

D gene: NA
J gene: TRBJ1-5
clone size: NA
V gene: TRBV6-1
CDR3 DNA: TGTGCCAGCAGTGCAGCAGGGGGCAATCAGCCCCAGCATTTT
CDR3 protein: CASSAAGGNQPQHF

D gene: TRBD1
J gene: TRBJ1-2
clone size: NA
V gene: TRBV5-4
CDR3 DNA: TGTGCCAGCAGCCTGGGACAGCGAAACAACTATGGCTACACCTTC
CDR3 protein: CASSLGQRNNYGYTF

D gene: NA
J gene: TRBJ2-7
clone size: NA
V gene: TRBV28
CDR3 DNA: TGTGCCAGCAGTTTAACACGGGCAGGGGACTACGAGCAGTACTTC
CDR3 protein: CASSLTRAGDYEQYF

D gene: NA
J gene: TRBJ1-5
clone size: once
V gene: TRBV27
CDR3 DNA: TGTGCCAGCAGTTTATCCAGGAACAATCAGCCCCAGCATTTT
CDR3 protein: CASSLSRNNQPQHF

D gene: NA
J gene: TRBJ1-2
clone size: once
V gene: TRBV5-1
CDR3 DNA: TGCGCCAGCAGCGGCGACTGGGGTTTGGACTATGGCTACACCTTC
CDR3 protein: CASSGDWGLDYGYTF

D gene: NA
J gene: TRBJ2-2
clone size: NA
V gene: TRBV29-1
CDR3 DNA: TGCAGCGCCCTATTCCCCGGGGAGCTGTTTTTT
CDR3 protein: CSALFPGELFF

D gene: NA
J gene: TRBJ1-2
clone size: NA
V gene: TRBV7-9
CDR3 DNA: TGTGCCAGCAGCTTAGCCTCATATCCGCCTGGCTACACCTTC
CDR3 protein: CASSLASYPPGYTF

D gene: TRBD2
J gene: TRBJ2-1
clone size: NA
V gene: TRBV9
CDR3 DNA: TGTGCCAGCAGCCCCATGAGCGGGGGTGATGAGCAGTTCTTC
CDR3 protein: CASSPMSGGDEQFF

D gene: NA
J gene: TRBJ1-3
clone size: NA
V gene: TRBV29-1
CDR3 DNA: TGCAGCGTTGCGGGGGTGTTGGGAAACACCATATATTTT
CDR3 protein: CSVAGVLGNTIYF

D gene: TRBD2
J gene: TRBJ2-3
clone size: NA
V gene: TRBV6-5
CDR3 DNA: TGTGCCAGCATGCGAGGGAGGGCGCCAGATACGCAGTATTTT
CDR3 protein: CASMRGRAPDTQYF

D gene: NA
J gene: TRBJ2-2
clone size: NA
V gene: TRBV4-1
CDR3 DNA: TGCGCCAGCAGCCAAGGATTACCAGGGGCTACGAACACCGGGGAGCTGTTTTTT
CDR3 protein: CASSQGLPGATNTGELFF

D gene: NA
J gene: TRBJ1-1
clone size: NA
V gene: TRBV2
CDR3 DNA: TGTGCCAGCAGAGAGGAGGGGGGTAGGGCTTTCTTT
CDR3 protein: CASREEGGRAFF

D gene: TRBD2
J gene: TRBJ2-5
clone size: NA
V gene: TRBV10-1
CDR3 DNA: TGCGCCAGCAGTGATAAGACTAGCGGGGTCCAAGAGACCCAGTACTTC
CDR3 protein: CASSDKTSGVQETQYF

D gene: NA
J gene: TRBJ1-6
clone size: NA
V gene: TRBV5-1
CDR3 DNA: TGCGCCAGCAGCAACGACGTGGGATATTCACCCCTCCACTTT
CDR3 protein: CASSNDVGYSPLHF

D gene: NA
J gene: TRBJ2-7
clone size: NA
V gene: TRBV11-3
CDR3 DNA: TGTGCCAGCAGCTTATCTGCAGCCTCCTACGAGCAGTACTTC
CDR3 protein: CASSLSAASYEQYF

D gene: NA
J gene: TRBJ2-1
clone size: NA
V gene: TRBV2
CDR3 DNA: TGTGCCAGCAGTGAAATGGCTTCAAGGAACAACAATGAGCAGTTCTTC
CDR3 protein: CASSEMASRNNNEQFF